The T cell receptor beta chain described here comes from a study of Graves' ophthalmopathy and Graves' hyperthyroidism. Amplification from RNA transcripts yielded the TCR beta CDR3 regions. HTBI-primed first-round RT-PCR preceded second-round multiplex PCR. TCRdb reanalysed the multiplex PCR reads using MiXCR and keeps one entry per CDR3 protein. The data contain 660,000 or so distinct CDR3 sequences, under 50% of them singletons. The V gene lost 4 bases and the J gene lost 3 bases, with 9 bases spanning the gap. There are 13 residues in the CDR3. The V gene's germline CDR1 is ENHRY and CDR2 SYGVKD. Moderate-to-severe activity, CAS at least 3, NOSPECS at least 4 and duration under 3 months characterized donors with ophthalmopathy.

The rearrangement links TRBV10-3 to TRBJ1-2; D gene unclear. Sequences were obtained from peripheral blood. This sequence was found in an adult man with Graves' ophthalmopathy. The CDR3 spells CAISGVTDYGYTF. The CDR3 DNA is TGTGCCATCAGTGGGGTCACAGACTATGGCTACACCTTC.